This T cell receptor beta chain was documented in a study of T cells in narcolepsy. A remark on this clone: Its antigen remains unidentified.

Clones were sequenced by immunoSEQ multiplex PCR, and TCRdb holds only the in-frame ones, with some missing. The sample holds over 40,000 clones, 88% seen once. CDR1 and CDR2 (germline): SGHTA, FQGNSA. The V end lost 1 base, the J end lost 1 base, and 19 bases lay between the germline ends. The CDR3 runs to 18 residues. Whole-study findings and limits: Autoreactive HCRT-specific and TRIB2-specific clonotypes were marked in same-patient CSF-versus-blood CD4+ comparisons. Autoreactive clonotypes reportedly recurred in blood of same and different patients, not controls.

Material for sequencing was CD45RA- memory CD4+ T cells from PBMCs. The V gene is TRBV7-2, the J gene TRBJ1-1; D remains ambiguous. The receptor's source is a human donor with narcolepsy. CDR3 protein: CASSLGQKGRGWNTEAFF. Written as DNA, the CDR3 is TGTGCCAGCAGCTTAGGCCAAAAAGGACGCGGGTGGAACACTGAAGCTTTCTTT.